A selection of T cell receptor beta chains follows, all from one sample in a study of tumor-infiltrating lymphocytes in primary liver carcinoma. MiXCR, applied by TCRdb to the multiplex PCR reads, yields one record per CDR3 protein. The sample lists 100,000 to 150,000 distinct CDR3 sequences; around 60% were seen once. Input material: liver tumor tissue from sampling region 3. The receptors come from an older woman with primary liver carcinoma and hepatitis B virus infection. Both conserved end residues are trimmed from each CDR3. Fields, in order: CDR3 protein, V gene, J gene, clone size. Clone size appears in some rows only: once, few, many, or a class for an expanded clone.

CDR3aa: TSTPVTSGSLRVTGELF
v_gene: TRBV6-5
j_gene: TRBJ2-2
abundance: -

CDR3aa: ASSSARNTEAF
v_gene: TRBV2
j_gene: TRBJ1-1
abundance: -

CDR3aa: AWSYTSDTEAF
v_gene: TRBV30
j_gene: TRBJ1-1
abundance: few

CDR3aa: ASSPEVAGTGELF
v_gene: TRBV5-4
j_gene: TRBJ2-2
abundance: -

CDR3aa: ASSAGAGGARQY
v_gene: TRBV6-5
j_gene: TRBJ2-7
abundance: many

CDR3aa: ASSPWGETQY
v_gene: TRBV11-2
j_gene: TRBJ2-5
abundance: -

CDR3aa: ASGRQETQY
v_gene: TRBV19
j_gene: TRBJ2-5
abundance: -

CDR3aa: SVRTTQGASEAF
v_gene: TRBV29-1
j_gene: TRBJ1-1
abundance: -

CDR3aa: ASSGQAANYGYI
v_gene: TRBV12-3/TRBV12-4
j_gene: TRBJ1-2
abundance: -

CDR3aa: ASSQGFQRKSA
v_gene: TRBV4-2
j_gene: TRBJ1-2
abundance: -

CDR3aa: ASKLVGQSFEQF
v_gene: TRBV2
j_gene: TRBJ2-1
abundance: -

CDR3aa: ASSPRGLGETQY
v_gene: TRBV7-3
j_gene: TRBJ2-5
abundance: -

CDR3aa: ASSQTGTGANVLI
v_gene: TRBV4-1
j_gene: TRBJ2-6
abundance: -

CDR3aa: ASSSGLAGFTGELF
v_gene: TRBV5-1
j_gene: TRBJ2-2
abundance: many

CDR3aa: AGSLGASVYDYT
v_gene: TRBV11-1
j_gene: TRBJ1-2
abundance: -

CDR3aa: ASRNTRTDTQY
v_gene: TRBV2
j_gene: TRBJ2-3
abundance: many

CDR3aa: VSTTTDYYNEQF
v_gene: TRBV28
j_gene: TRBJ2-1
abundance: -

CDR3aa: ASRDSGRLSYEQY
v_gene: TRBV12-3/TRBV12-4
j_gene: TRBJ2-7
abundance: many

CDR3aa: ASSLSTGTYGYT
v_gene: TRBV5-5
j_gene: TRBJ1-2
abundance: many

CDR3aa: ASTAQRAASTDTQY
v_gene: TRBV6-1
j_gene: TRBJ2-3
abundance: -

CDR3aa: ASRLTSGNSYEQY
v_gene: TRBV2
j_gene: TRBJ2-7
abundance: -

CDR3aa: ASSFISREETQY
v_gene: TRBV6-6
j_gene: TRBJ2-5
abundance: many

CDR3aa: ASSLGTGGDTDTQY
v_gene: TRBV5-4
j_gene: TRBJ2-3
abundance: -

CDR3aa: ASSVLDIGINQPQH
v_gene: TRBV6-1
j_gene: TRBJ1-5
abundance: -

CDR3aa: VSSFRQGSNQPQH
v_gene: TRBV6-6
j_gene: TRBJ1-5
abundance: -

CDR3aa: CVQDSYNEQL
v_gene: TRBV29-1
j_gene: TRBJ2-1
abundance: -

CDR3aa: AISVRQGRYGYT
v_gene: TRBV6-5
j_gene: TRBJ1-2
abundance: -

CDR3aa: ASNARTGRTETF
v_gene: TRBV11-2
j_gene: TRBJ1-1
abundance: -

CDR3aa: ASRLDPTSFTPS
v_gene: TRBV11-3
j_gene: TRBJ2-3
abundance: -

CDR3aa: ASSYSATSGIYNEQF
v_gene: TRBV6-2/TRBV6-3
j_gene: TRBJ2-1
abundance: many

CDR3aa: ASSLARTGSNTEAF
v_gene: TRBV7-9
j_gene: TRBJ1-1
abundance: -

CDR3aa: ASSVRPRGETQH
v_gene: TRBV11-2
j_gene: TRBJ2-5
abundance: -

CDR3aa: ASSHTDLGQF
v_gene: TRBV6-6
j_gene: TRBJ2-1
abundance: many

CDR3aa: ANGSLAEQY
v_gene: TRBV11-2
j_gene: TRBJ2-7
abundance: -

CDR3aa: ASSEFGEAS
v_gene: TRBV6-1
j_gene: TRBJ1-1
abundance: -

CDR3aa: ASSLEGATSGRSTDTQY
v_gene: TRBV5-1
j_gene: TRBJ2-3
abundance: -

CDR3aa: ASSPLGGTAHPPRGYT
v_gene: TRBV11-2
j_gene: TRBJ1-2
abundance: -

CDR3aa: ASSLGNYGYEHY
v_gene: TRBV11-2
j_gene: TRBJ2-7
abundance: once

CDR3aa: ASSLNRDTYNEQF
v_gene: TRBV18
j_gene: TRBJ2-1
abundance: -

CDR3aa: ASSQLGLAGAGEQF
v_gene: TRBV14
j_gene: TRBJ2-1
abundance: many

CDR3aa: ASRPHRGGTEAF
v_gene: TRBV7-2
j_gene: TRBJ1-1
abundance: -

CDR3aa: ASSLGTGTQY
v_gene: TRBV5-6
j_gene: TRBJ2-3
abundance: -

CDR3aa: SVPQREGGNEQF
v_gene: TRBV29-1
j_gene: TRBJ2-1
abundance: many

CDR3aa: AIRSSTSGTPEY
v_gene: TRBV6-1
j_gene: TRBJ2-7
abundance: many